This T cell receptor beta chain originates from a study of CD8 T cells in ankylosing spondylitis. Study findings and constraints: Characteristic of ankylosing spondylitis blood, it appeared, was a TCR beta motif comprising about 8 highly homologous variants. Earlier literature documents some of the motif variants in reactive arthritis synovial fluid and blood. Disease-associated clones were reportedly significantly overrepresented in matched ankylosing spondylitis synovial fluid.

TCRdb called the 5' RACE reads again in MiXCR, with one record for every CDR3 protein. The sample lists under 85,000 distinct CDR3 sequences; approximately 5.3% were seen once. Germline V gene lookup returns CDR1 GTSNPN and CDR2 SVGIG (reference sequence). The CDR3 runs to 13 residues. Between the trimmed V and J ends, which lost 2 bases and 1 base, there was a span of 6 bases. This clonotype was counted many times. The antigen is not known. The chain has TRBV30 and TRBJ2-1; tentative D call: TRBD2 (5 bases). The origin of this receptor is a male donor with ankylosing spondylitis or in good health (not recorded which). The specimen sequenced was blood, either unsorted or a sorted T cell fraction (not recorded which). CDR3 protein: CAWSTGSYNEQFF. The CDR3 DNA reads as TGTGCCTGGAGTACGGGGTCCTACAATGAGCAGTTCTTC.